The entry below gives a single T cell receptor (beta chain) sequence along with its context. Its target is not known. The sample comes from a study of a mutant IDH1 vaccine in newly diagnosed glioma. As to time point: baseline, week 1 (first vaccination visit). The treatment denotes: pre-vaccination baseline after standard-of-care therapy. The assay was immunoSEQ multiplex PCR, and TCRdb's table has in-frame clones only and misses some. This sample carries about 16,000 clones, around 91% of them seen once, and the ten largest clones take 9%. The V gene lost 5 bases and the J gene lost 5 bases, with 15 bases spanning the gap. Germline V lookup: CDR1 MDHEN, CDR2 SYDVKM. The CDR3 consists of 14 residues. The study's findings and limits: Among top peripheral T cell clonotypes, changes seemed unrelated to pseudoprogression.

The chain is built from TRBV28 and TRBJ2-5, with no clear D. The sequences come from PBMCs, collected from a glioma patient treated with radiotherapy, temozolomide or both. The TCR originated in a woman aged 40 to 55 with glioma. Some clones in this sample may be carry-over from other donors' samples. This chain's CDR3 is CASSPPRGWETQYF. The CDR3, as DNA: TGTGCCAGCAGTCCCCCCCGCGGATGGGAGACCCAGTACTTC.